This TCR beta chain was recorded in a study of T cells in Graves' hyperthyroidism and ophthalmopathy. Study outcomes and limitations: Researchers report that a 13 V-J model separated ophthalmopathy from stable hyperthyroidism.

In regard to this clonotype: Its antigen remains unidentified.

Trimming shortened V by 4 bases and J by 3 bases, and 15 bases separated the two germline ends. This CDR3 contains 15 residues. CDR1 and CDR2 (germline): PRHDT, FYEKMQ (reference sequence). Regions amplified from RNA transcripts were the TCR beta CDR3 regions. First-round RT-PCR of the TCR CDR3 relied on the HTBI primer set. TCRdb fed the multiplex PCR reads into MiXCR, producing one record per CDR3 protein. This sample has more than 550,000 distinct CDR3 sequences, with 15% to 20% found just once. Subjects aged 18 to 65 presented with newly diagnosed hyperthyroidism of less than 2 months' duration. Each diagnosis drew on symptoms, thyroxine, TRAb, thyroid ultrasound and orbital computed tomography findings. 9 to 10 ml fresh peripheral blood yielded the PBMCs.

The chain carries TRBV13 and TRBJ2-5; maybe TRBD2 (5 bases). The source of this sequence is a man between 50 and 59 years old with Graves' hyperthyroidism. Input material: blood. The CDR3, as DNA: TGTGCCAGCAGCTCCCCTCTGGGAGCGGAAGAGACCCAGTACTTC. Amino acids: CASSSPLGAEETQYF.